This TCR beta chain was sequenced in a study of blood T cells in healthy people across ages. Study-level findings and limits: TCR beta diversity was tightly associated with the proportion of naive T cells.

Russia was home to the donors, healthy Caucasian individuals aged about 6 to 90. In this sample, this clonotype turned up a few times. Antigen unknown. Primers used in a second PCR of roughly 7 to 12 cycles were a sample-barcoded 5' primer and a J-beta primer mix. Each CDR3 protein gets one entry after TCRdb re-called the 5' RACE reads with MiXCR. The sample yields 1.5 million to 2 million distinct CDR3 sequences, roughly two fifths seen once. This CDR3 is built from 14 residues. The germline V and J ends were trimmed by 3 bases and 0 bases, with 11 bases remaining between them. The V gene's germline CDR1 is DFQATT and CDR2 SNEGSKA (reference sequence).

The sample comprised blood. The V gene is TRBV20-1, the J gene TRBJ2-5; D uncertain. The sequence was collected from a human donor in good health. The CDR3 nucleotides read TGCAGTGCTAGGACCGGTCGGGACCAAGAGACCCAGTACTTC. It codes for CSARTGRDQETQYF.